These 7 T cell receptor beta chains originate from one sample sequenced in a study of cytomegalovirus exposure and HLA in healthy donors. PCR involved 60 Vbeta and 13 Jbeta primers. Produced via immunoSEQ multiplex PCR; TCRdb's table is partial and in-frame only. The data contain about 98,000 clones, about 85% of them singletons. The sample comprised PBMCs. Receptor source: a female donor in good health and CMV-seropositive.

This clone was recorded a few times. The chain recombines TRBV29-1 with TRBJ2-7; D possibly corresponds to TRBD2 (6 bases). The germline gives CDR1 SQVTM, CDR2 ANQGSEA. CDR3 length: 14 amino acids. The V end lost 2 bases, the J end lost 2 bases, and 13 bases lay between the germline ends. The CDR3 DNA is TGCAGCGTTGAAAAATCCGGGAGTCCCTACGAGCAGTACTTC. Translating it yields CSVEKSGSPYEQYF.

The chain employs TRBV19 and TRBJ1-1; D is uncertain. Germline-derived CDR1 and CDR2 are LNHDA and SQIVND (reference sequence). The V end lost 3 bases, the J end lost 1 base, and 9 bases lay between the germline ends. The CDR3 runs 14 residues. The CDR3 loop is CASSIGTANTEAFF. The CDR3, as DNA: TGTGCCAGTAGTATCGGTACAGCGAACACTGAAGCTTTCTTT.

This chain uses TRBV2 with TRBJ2-7; D is possibly TRBD2 (5 bases). V lost 3 bases to trimming and J lost 6 bases, with 30 bases between them. This CDR3 contains 19 residues. Germline CDR1 reads SNHLY; CDR2 reads FYNNEI. DNA for the CDR3: TGTGCCAGCAGTGACCTGGGATCCACTCAATACACTAGTACGGGCGAGCAGTACTTC. Protein product: CASSDLGSTQYTSTGEQYF. Looking up the rest from reference TRBV2 and TRBJ2-7 gives the full variable domain: EPEVTQTPSHQVTQMGQEVILRCVPISNHLYFYWYRQILGQKVEFLVSFYNNEISEKSEIFDDQFSVERPDGSNFTLKIRSTKLEDSAMYFCASSDLGSTQYTSTGEQYFGPGTRLTVT.

The chain combines TRBV9 with TRBJ1-1; a weak D match, TRBD1 (5 bases). CDR1 is SGDLS and CDR2 is YYNGEE in the germline V gene. Trimming took 4 bases from V and 10 from J, leaving 11 bases between them. The CDR3 runs 11 residues. The CDR3: CASSPPGVAFF. The CDR3 nucleotides read TGTGCCAGCAGCCCCCCGGGGGTAGCTTTCTTT.

This clone appeared a few times. V and J are TRBV28 and TRBJ2-1; 12 nucleotides line up with TRBD2. Looked up from germline, CDR1 is MDHEN and CDR2 is SYDVKM. The CDR3 totals 15 residues. J was trimmed by 9 bases and V by 3 bases; bases with no gene match: 6. The CDR3, as DNA: TGTGCCAGCAGTTTGACTAGCGGGAGTATTGGTGAGCAGTTCTTC. Residues: CASSLTSGSIGEQFF.

This chain links TRBV5-1 with TRBJ2-7, with 10 bases fitting TRBD2. The V segment lost 0 bases and the J segment 2 bases; nucleotides outside the gene matches: 5. This CDR3 region has 16 residues. Germline-derived CDR1 and CDR2 are SGHRS and YFSETQ. The chain's CDR3 is CASSLVLAGDPYEQYF. In DNA, the CDR3 is TGCGCCAGCAGCTTGGTCCTAGCGGGGGACCCCTACGAGCAGTACTTC.

J is TRBJ2-7 and V is TRBV7-9; TRBD1 aligns across 11 bases. The V and J ends lost 2 bases and 5 bases, in that order; junction bases with no gene match: 5. The CDR3 spans 15 residues. Germline CDR1 reads SEHNR; CDR2 reads FQNEAQ (reference sequence). The DNA for the CDR3 is TGTGCCAGCAGCTTACCCGGACAGGGGGCCGACGAGCAGTACTTC. It codes for CASSLPGQGADEQYF.